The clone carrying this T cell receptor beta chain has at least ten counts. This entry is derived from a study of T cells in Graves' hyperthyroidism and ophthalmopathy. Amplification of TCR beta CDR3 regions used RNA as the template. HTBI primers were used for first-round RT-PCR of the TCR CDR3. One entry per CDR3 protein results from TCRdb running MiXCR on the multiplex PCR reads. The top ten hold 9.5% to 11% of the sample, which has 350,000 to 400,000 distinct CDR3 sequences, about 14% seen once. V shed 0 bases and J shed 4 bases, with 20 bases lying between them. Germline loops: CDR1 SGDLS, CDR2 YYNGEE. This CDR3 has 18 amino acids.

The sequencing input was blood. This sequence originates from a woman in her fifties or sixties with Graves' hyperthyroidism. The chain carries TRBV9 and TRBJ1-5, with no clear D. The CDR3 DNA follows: TGTGCCAGCAGCGTAGTCCCCTCGGCAGGAACTGGAAATCAGCCCCAGCATTTT. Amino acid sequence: CASSVVPSAGTGNQPQHF.